This TCR beta chain derives from a study of CD8 T cells in ankylosing spondylitis (TCRdb year 2017). Some background on the complete study: T cell receptor beta repertoires were profiled in healthy donors and ankylosing spondylitis patients so that disease-linked TCR variants could be found. The whole study cohort included about a hundred healthy donors and under 30 ankylosing spondylitis patients. Peripheral blood was sampled, and synovial fluid was additionally collected from ankylosing spondylitis patients.

As for this clonotype: Its antigen remains undetermined. No base-level quality is on record; no much larger clone is a single base apart.

CDR1 and CDR2 (MNHEY, SVGAGI) derive from the germline V gene. From the cysteine up to the phenylalanine, the CDR3 has a length of 16 residues. Only the CDR3 DNA is retained, 48 bases long and in frame from the first base. Germline trimming: 0 bases from V, 1 base from J; junction bases outside gene matches: 5. The full study reports these points: The disease-linked clones had a CD8+ phenotype and were found at relatively low frequencies in peripheral blood. Some motif variants were previously reported in synovial fluid and blood of reactive arthritis patients, suggesting common disease-initiation mechanisms. According to the report, matched synovial fluid samples from ankylosing spondylitis patients were significantly enriched for the disease-linked clones. Blood from ankylosing spondylitis patients appeared to be characterized by a TCR beta motif composed of roughly eight highly homologous amino acid variants.

The sequencer listed for this sample is Illumina HiSeq 2500. TCR beta libraries were prepared by quantitative 5'-RACE with molecular barcodes. Per the source publication's procedure: To identify disease-linked TCR variants, a new computational method was used, one built on a probabilistic model of VDJ rearrangement. TCRdb ran its own pipeline on the public reads, namely fastp trimming at Q25 and MiXCR clone calling, and kept in-frame beta chains. Rows are unified per CDR3 protein, each entry keeping the most common DNA and genes. It is TCRdb's table, rather than the study itself, that gives the V and J calls and clone size. The sample contains hundreds of thousands of distinct CDR3 sequences, roughly a tenth of them found a single time. The ten largest account for roughly a fifth of the sample.

The sequence was obtained from a male donor with ankylosing spondylitis or in good health (not recorded which). The sequence is built from TRBV6-5 and TRBJ1-1, with TRBD1 identical over 7 junction bases. Sequencing used blood, either unsorted or a sorted T cell fraction (not recorded which). The CDR3 region has the sequence CASSYSRDRQNTEAFF. The nucleotide sequence is given as TGTGCCAGCAGTTACTCCCGGGACAGACAGAACACTGAAGCTTTCTTT.